The rows below give T cell receptor beta chains drawn from one sample of a study of T cell responses to AZD1222 COVID-19 vaccine. Sequencing was performed with immunoSEQ multiplex PCR; in TCRdb, only in-frame clones are kept and a portion is missing. The table has some 81,000 clones, approximately 83% seen once. Specimen: peripheral blood, collected 28 days after the second AZD1222 dose. The origin of the receptors is an adult who received the AZD1222 COVID-19 vaccine. Both conserved end residues are trimmed from each CDR3. A D gene is named only where the DNA matches it firmly.

>TRBD1|TRBV7-8
ASSLRQGDYGYT
>-|TRBV4-2
ASSLLADSNQPQH
>TRBD1|TRBV7-9
ASSLGQGSDGYT
>-|TRBV6-5
ASSTTPRSETQY
>TRBD1|TRBV27
ASSLGQGGIYEQY
>TRBD1|TRBV27
ASSSGQAREQY
>-|TRBV19
ASSNSRAYNEQF
>TRBD2|TRBV7-3
ASSALAGGPDTQY
>-|TRBV7-2
ASSLGTPGSGNTIY
>-|TRBV10-2
ASSEYRTTGELF
>TRBD1|TRBV19
ASSGNRGLAYNEQF
>-|TRBV29-1
SIEVGGEQF
>-|TRBV6-5
ASKAGSQQGKQY
>-|TRBV30
AWSAGQKNEQF
>TRBD1|TRBV20-1
SASAILGQGNTGELF
>TRBD2|TRBV9
ASSAPGLAGDTQY
>TRBD1|TRBV11-2
ASSRRQGQTQY
>TRBD2|TRBV15
ATSSAGTSRRQETQY
>-|TRBV4-3
ASSQALTGNYGYT
>-|TRBV18
ASSPTDLNIEAF
>TRBD1|TRBV5-4
ASSTASGQDGEKLF
>TRBD1|TRBV9
ASSNRTGYEQF
>-|TRBV3-1/TRBV3-2
ASSPAGGYQETQY
>-|TRBV6-5
ASSYAGVEQY
>-|TRBV6-5
ASSPRSLEETQY
>TRBD1|TRBV7-8
ASSLTGGRSPLH
>-|TRBV7-3
ASKEGSGTDTQY
>-|TRBV2
ASSATENTEAF
>-|TRBV4-1
ASSQGAGLNTGELF
>-|TRBV7-7
ASSPTVTGELF
>TRBD1|TRBV18
ASSPGTDSNQPQH
>-|TRBV2
ASKNSGYGVGELF
>-|TRBV20-1
SAWGMNEQF
>TRBD2|TRBV19
ASSPTSGGYNEQF
>-|TRBV14
ASSQYRDNSPLH
>-|TRBV28
ASSPQSDYGYT
>TRBD1|TRBV27
ASSSSTGEIGTEAF
>TRBD1|TRBV5-1
ASSFNRGPARPYEQY
>TRBD1|TRBV10-2
ASRDPGQGVHGSYNEQF